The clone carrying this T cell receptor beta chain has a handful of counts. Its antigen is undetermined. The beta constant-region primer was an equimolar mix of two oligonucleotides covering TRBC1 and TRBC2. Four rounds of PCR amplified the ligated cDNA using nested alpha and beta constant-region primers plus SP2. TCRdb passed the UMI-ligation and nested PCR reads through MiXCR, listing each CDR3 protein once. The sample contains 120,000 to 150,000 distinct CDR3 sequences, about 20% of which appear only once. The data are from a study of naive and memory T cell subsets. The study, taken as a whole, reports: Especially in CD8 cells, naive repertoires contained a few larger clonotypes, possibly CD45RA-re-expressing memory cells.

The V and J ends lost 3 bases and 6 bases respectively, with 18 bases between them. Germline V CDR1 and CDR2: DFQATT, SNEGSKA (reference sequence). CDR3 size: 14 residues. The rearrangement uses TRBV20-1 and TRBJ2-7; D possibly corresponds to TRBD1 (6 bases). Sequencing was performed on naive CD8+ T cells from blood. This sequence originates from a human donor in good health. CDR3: CSASPRGVVAEQYF. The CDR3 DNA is TGCAGTGCTAGTCCCAGGGGCGTAGTTGCCGAGCAGTACTTC.